This T cell receptor (beta chain) was documented in a study of T cell responses to AZD1222 COVID-19 vaccine. Germline CDR1 MNHNS, CDR2 SASEGT. The V and J ends lost 2 bases and 0 bases respectively, with 11 bases between them. This CDR3 contains 16 residues. Only in-frame clones appear in the TCRdb table, and some are missing; sequencing was by immunoSEQ multiplex PCR. The sample shows some 130,000 clones, just over 90% of them seen only once. Notes on the study in general: Among those given AZD1222, only six were seropositive at baseline.

Regarding this clone: Its antigen is not identified.

The starting material was peripheral blood, obtained on day 0 of AZD1222 vaccination. The clonotype originates from an adult in good health. The chain employs TRBV6-1 and TRBJ2-4; D is unclear. This CDR3 is CASSELAGLAKNIQYF. The CDR3 DNA is TGTGCCAGCAGTGAACTCGCCGGATTAGCCAAAAACATTCAGTACTTC.